The present T cell receptor beta chain was sequenced within a study of identical twins. Study observations and caveats: The degree of excess twin sharing was weaker in beta out-of-frame sequences.

In the case of this clonotype: No antigen is known for it.

MiXCR, run by TCRdb on the 5' RACE reads, gives a single entry per CDR3 protein. This repertoire shows a few hundred thousand distinct CDR3 sequences, roughly a quarter found once; its top ten account for over 2.5%. Trimming pared 3 bases from V and 4 bases from J, leaving 17 bases between. This CDR3 region has 15 residues. The germline V gene has CDR1 SGHRS and CDR2 YFSETQ. The same data also went into a second study, on T cells expressing NK-cell markers.

The rearrangement uses TRBV5-1 and TRBJ2-7; D is perhaps TRBD1 or TRBD2 (6 bases each). This TCR came from a woman aged 18-35 years in good health. The sequencing input was CD4+ T cells sorted from blood. CDR3 sequence reads: CASSYRGTSLYEQYF. The CDR3 coding sequence is TGCGCCAGCAGCTACCGCGGGACAAGTTTATACGAGCAGTACTTC.